The 26 T cell receptor beta chains below all came from one sample that was sequenced in a study of graft-versus-host responses after intestinal transplantation. These receptors' targets are unknown. The table came from immunoSEQ multiplex PCR; TCRdb's copy has only in-frame clones and leaves some out. The sample carries more than 65,000 clones, about 80% recorded once. Specimen: unstimulated CD4+ T cells sorted from spleen or lymph node cells, collected before transplant. Receptors were obtained from a human donor who was the organ donor for an intestinal transplant.

This rearrangement joins TRBV5-4 to TRBJ2-7; 8 bases agree with TRBD1. In germline, CDR1 is SGHNT, CDR2 YYREEE (reference sequence). The CDR3 spans 18 residues. Germline trimming cut 4 bases from V and 2 bases from J; bases unmatched to any gene: 17. CDR3 in amino acids: CASSGRTGKETSTYEQYV. The DNA for the CDR3 is TGTGCCAGCAGCGGACGGACAGGGAAAGAGACCTCTACCTACGAGCAGTACGTC.

The chain is built from TRBV15 and TRBJ1-3; possible D gene TRBD1, 5 bases. V was shortened by 5 bases and J by 0 bases, with 14 bases between the two germline ends. The CDR3 is 16 residues long. Germline loops: CDR1 LNHNV, CDR2 YYDKDF (reference sequence). DNA for the CDR3: TGTGCCACCAGCGGGGGGACTGCAAGCTCTGGAAACACCATATATTTT. Residues: CATSGGTASSGNTIYF.

This sequence joins TRBV6-1 and TRBJ1-3; no clear D. CDR1 MNHNS and CDR2 SASEGT come from the germline V gene. The V gene lost 2 bases and the J gene lost 2 bases, with 10 bases spanning the gap. The CDR3 has 15 residues. This CDR3 reads CASSEFDFAGNTIYF. Here the CDR3 DNA reads TGTGCCAGCAGTGAATTTGACTTTGCTGGAAACACCATATATTTT.

The rearrangement joins TRBV19 to TRBJ1-1; 9 positions match TRBD1. Per the germline V gene, CDR1 is LNHDA and CDR2 is SQIVND (reference sequence). The CDR3 is 16 residues long. The junction had 7 bases not matched to a gene; V was cut back by 1 base and J by 4 bases. Here the CDR3 DNA reads TGTGCCAGTAGTATAGTTCCAGTGACAGGGGGCACTGAAGCTTTCTTT. It translates to CASSIVPVTGGTEAFF.

The rearrangement uses TRBV5-5 and TRBJ2-3, with TRBD2 identical over 12 bases. This CDR3 contains 17 residues. After removal of 1 base from V and 4 bases from J, the junction contained 7 bases not matched to a gene. CDR1 and CDR2 (germline): SGHKS, YYEKEE (reference sequence). CDR3 DNA: TGTGCCAGCAGCTTGATAGCTAGCGGGGGGGCCGCAGATACGCAGTATTTT. It is translated as CASSLIASGGAADTQYF.

This chain connects TRBV5-8 to TRBJ1-6; 8 bases are shared with TRBD1. The CDR3 contains 13 residues. The germline V gene has CDR1 SGHTS and CDR2 YDEGEE. V lost 3 bases to trimming and J lost 14 bases; unmatched junction nucleotides: 7. CDR3 residues: CASSWGQARALHF. CDR3 coding DNA: TGTGCCAGCAGCTGGGGACAGGCCCGTGCCCTCCACTTT.

The CDR3 coding sequence is TGTGCCAGCAGCTTCATACAGGGGACATCGAACACCGGGGAGCTGTTTTTT. Protein: CASSFIQGTSNTGELFF. The rearrangement uses TRBV5-4 and TRBJ2-2; 7 bases align to TRBD1. The CDR3 spans 17 residues. Germline CDR1 reads SGHNT; CDR2 reads YYREEE (reference sequence). J gave up 0 bases and V 2 bases, and 7 bases lay outside the gene matches.

The chain is built from TRBV19 and TRBJ2-1; tentatively, D is TRBD1 (6 bases). Trimming cost V 6 bases and J 5 bases, with 14 bases left between them. This CDR3 is built from 14 residues. The germline V gene encodes CDR1 LNHDA and CDR2 SQIVND (reference sequence). This CDR3 reads CASRDAGVNNEQFF. In DNA form, the CDR3 reads TGTGCCAGTAGAGACGCAGGGGTAAACAATGAGCAGTTCTTC. The whole variable domain, filled in from reference TRBV19 and TRBJ2-1, reads DGGITQSPKYLFRKEGQNVTLSCEQNLNHDAMYWYRQDPGQGLRLIYYSQIVNDFQKGDIAEGYSVSREKKESFPLTVTSAQKNPTAFYLCASRDAGVNNEQFFGPGTRLTVL.

The chain is built from TRBV6-1 and TRBJ1-2, with D unresolved. V lost 4 bases and J 2 bases, leaving 14 bases between the germline ends. Germline V gives CDR1 MNHNS, CDR2 SASEGT. The CDR3 is 15 residues long. CDR3 amino acids: CASSATEIINYGYTF. In nucleotides, the CDR3 is TGTGCCAGCAGTGCAACAGAAATCATCAACTATGGCTACACCTTC.

This clone was seen once. This chain connects TRBV20-1 to TRBJ2-7; D remains unclear. Trimming cost V 3 bases and J 4 bases, with 7 bases left between them. Germline CDR1 is DFQATT and CDR2 is SNEGSKA (reference sequence). The length of the CDR3 is 11 residues. CDR3 sequence (DNA): TGCAGTGCTAGTGGAGAGTACGAGCAGTACGTC. It yields the protein CSASGEYEQYV.

This clone has more than one count but fewer than ten. The J gene is TRBJ2-3, the V gene TRBV29-1; D possibly corresponds to TRBD2 (5 bases). The CDR3 has 12 residues. Deletions cut 7 bases from V and 6 bases from J, with 14 bases between. Germline CDR1 SQVTM, CDR2 ANQGSEA. CDR3 sequence (DNA): TGCAGCGGCGCGCCTCCTAGCGATACGCAGTATTTT. This sequence encodes CSGAPPSDTQYF.

This clone was picked up one time. This chain connects TRBV7-2 to TRBJ2-3; 8 bases are shared with TRBD2. V dropped 8 bases and J dropped 4; count of bases not matched to a gene: 11. The germline V gene encodes CDR1 SGHTA and CDR2 FQGNSA. This CDR3 is built from 15 residues. The CDR3 sequence: CASGGAGAGADTQYF. The CDR3 bases are TGTGCCAGCGGGGGAGCGGGGGCTGGGGCAGATACGCAGTATTTT.

CDR3 loop: CASSGLLAEQYV. DNA of the CDR3: TGTGCCAGCAGTGGGTTACTAGCCGAGCAGTACGTC. This chain links TRBV2 with TRBJ2-7; possibly TRBD2 for D (6 bases). The germline V and J ends were trimmed by 4 bases and 6 bases, with 10 bases remaining between them. Germline assignment: CDR1 SNHLY and CDR2 FYNNEI. The CDR3 runs 12 residues.

The CDR3 nucleotides are TGCACCAGCAGCCAACGCCTGGACAGGGGCTCCACAGATACGCAGTATTTT. It is translated as CTSSQRLDRGSTDTQYF. This chain uses TRBV1 with TRBJ2-3; the table calls TRBD1, which could not be checked here. TRBV1 is marked as a pseudogene. The CDR3 totals 17 residues.

V gene TRBV7-6 combines with J gene TRBJ1-1; TRBD1 is a possible D gene (5 bases). This CDR3 comprises 19 residues. V dropped 0 bases and J dropped 3 bases, with 23 bases sitting between them. Germline loops: CDR1 SGHVS, CDR2 FNYEAQ. The CDR3 loop is CASSLARGRRTPTYTEAFF. The DNA of the CDR3 is TGTGCCAGCAGCTTAGCGCGGGGCAGGCGAACGCCGACCTACACTGAAGCTTTCTTT.

The rearrangement links TRBV6-1 to TRBJ2-1; no reliable D call. Germline assignment: CDR1 MNHNS and CDR2 SASEGT. This CDR3 comprises 12 residues. Trimming took off 11 bases at V and 8 bases at J, with 16 bases between the two ends. The CDR3 bases are TGTGCCTTTCGAGCCGAGGCCCATGAGCAGTTCTTC. It specifies CAFRAEAHEQFF.

In this sample, this clone turned up once. The chain couples TRBV9 to TRBJ1-1; D remains unclear. Germline loops: CDR1 SGDLS, CDR2 YYNGEE. The CDR3 is 17 residues long. Deletions cut 1 base from V and 5 bases from J, with 21 bases between. This CDR3 is CASSVSPTQSLGTEAFF. The DNA for the CDR3 is TGTGCCAGCAGCGTAAGCCCCACACAGAGTTTGGGTACTGAAGCTTTCTTT.

The chain combines TRBV2 with TRBJ2-5, with D perhaps matching TRBD2 (7 bases). CDR1 is SNHLY, CDR2 FYNNEI, per germline. V shed 7 bases and J shed 4 bases, with 16 bases lying between them. The CDR3 covers 14 residues. The CDR3 loop is CASIFGGPGETQYF. In nucleotides, the CDR3 is TGTGCCAGCATATTCGGGGGGCCGGGAGAGACCCAGTACTTC.

The chain uses TRBV5-1 and TRBJ2-3, with 12 bases lining up with TRBD2. J was trimmed by 4 bases and V by 0 bases; bases with no gene match: 0. Germline CDR1 is SGHRS and CDR2 is YFSETQ. The CDR3 is 15 residues long. CDR3 DNA sequence: TGCGCCAGCAGCTTGGCTAGCGGGGGGGCAGATACGCAGTATTTT. The encoded protein is CASSLASGGADTQYF.

This clone was seen a few times. The gene calls are TRBV13 and TRBJ1-3; the match to TRBD1 covers 10 bases. There are 16 residues in the CDR3. J lost 0 bases, V lost 5 bases, and 4 bases had no gene match. Germline CDR1 reads PRHDT; CDR2 reads FYEKMQ (reference sequence). The CDR3 protein is CASSTRDRGSGNTIYF. As DNA, the CDR3 is TGTGCCAGCAGCACCCGGGACAGGGGCTCTGGAAACACCATATATTTT.

Here the CDR3 reads CASSLATDRFDEQFF. DNA of the CDR3: TGTGCCAGCAGCTTGGCAACGGACAGATTCGATGAGCAGTTCTTC. The chain uses TRBV5-4 and TRBJ2-1, with D possibly TRBD1 on 6 matching bases. Germline V gene data show CDR1 as SGHNT and CDR2 as YYREEE (reference sequence). Trimming cost V 0 bases and J 8 bases, with 15 bases left between them. The CDR3 has 15 residues.

The sample holds one count of this clone. This sequence joins TRBV28 and TRBJ2-5; 8 bases line up with TRBD2. V was pared by 9 bases and J by 2 bases, with 8 bases of the junction left unmatched. Germline V gives CDR1 MDHEN, CDR2 SYDVKM. The CDR3 covers 14 residues. As DNA, the CDR3 is TGTGCCAGTTCGGGAGGGGGATTACAAGAGACCCAGTACTTC. This sequence encodes CASSGGGLQETQYF. The complete variable domain, with remaining parts taken from reference TRBV28 and TRBJ2-5, reads DVKVTQSSRYLVKRTGEKVFLECVQDMDHENMFWYRQDPGLGLRLIYFSYDVKMKEKGDIPEGYSVSREKKERFSLILESASTNQTSMYLCASSGGGLQETQYFGPGTRLLVL.

The chain couples TRBV25-1 to TRBJ1-2; TRBD1 matches 11 bases. The J segment lost 4 bases and the V segment lost 4 bases, leaving 11 bases of the junction unmatched. The CDR3 length is 17 residues. Germline V lookup: CDR1 MGHDK, CDR2 SYGVNS. CDR3 nucleotide sequence: TGTGCCAGCAGTGCACCGGGACAGGGGGGCGAGGGCTATGGCTACACCTTC. Protein product: CASSAPGQGGEGYGYTF.

This rearrangement joins TRBV10-1 to TRBJ2-1, with D perhaps TRBD2 (5 bases). This CDR3 comprises 11 residues. From germline, CDR1 is WNHNN and CDR2 SYGVQD (reference sequence). Deletions cut 2 bases from V and 9 bases from J, with 5 bases between. In DNA form, the CDR3 reads TGCGCCAGCAGTGAGGGAGGTGAGCAGTTCTTC. Its protein product is CASSEGGEQFF.

This clone was picked up one time. This chain connects TRBV6-5 to TRBJ2-3; unclear D gene. The CDR3 contains 11 residues. V lost 7 bases, J lost 6 bases, and 8 bases lay in between. Germline V gene data show CDR1 as MNHEY and CDR2 as SVGAGI. The CDR3 DNA sequence: TGTGCCAGCACCAACAGTGATACGCAGTATTTT. Protein sequence: CASTNSDTQYF.

The chain recombines TRBV6-4 with TRBJ1-1, with unresolved D. Between the trimmed V and J ends, which lost 7 bases and 5 bases, there was a span of 17 bases. CDR3 length equals 14 residues. The germline V gene has CDR1 MRHNA and CDR2 SNTAGT. CDR3 sequence: CASTPSLWETEAFF. The DNA of the CDR3 is TGTGCCAGCACTCCGAGCTTGTGGGAGACTGAAGCTTTCTTT.